This TCR beta chain stems from a study of T cells in Graves' hyperthyroidism and ophthalmopathy. The study, taken as a whole, reports: Blood shared most expanded thyroid clonotypes above 0.001.

TCR beta CDR3 regions were amplified from RNA. The study used the HTBI primer set for a first-round RT-PCR of the TCR CDR3. TCRdb called the multiplex PCR reads again in MiXCR, with one record for every CDR3 protein. The sample lists nearly 750,000 distinct CDR3 sequences; approximately 36% were seen once. This clonotype was counted at least ten times. The antigen is undetermined. V trimming: 1 base; J trimming: 7 bases; junction bases outside the gene matches: 6. Germline CDR1 and CDR2: SGHAT and FQNNGV. The CDR3 has 15 amino acids. Stable Graves' hyperthyroidism meant no ophthalmopathy progression within 18 months. Those patients with uncontrolled infection, other autoimmune disease, pregnancy or lactation were excluded. Fresh peripheral blood, under 13 ml, was the source of the PBMCs.

This sequence originates from a woman aged 40-49 years with Graves' hyperthyroidism. The rearrangement links TRBV11-2 to TRBJ1-2; 10 bases fit TRBD1. Sequencing was performed on blood. CDR3 sequence: CASSLALGQGGGYTF. CDR3 bases: TGTGCCAGCAGCTTAGCCCTCGGACAGGGGGGTGGCTACACCTTC. The full variable domain, its missing parts supplied by reference TRBV11-2 and TRBJ1-2, is EAGVAQSPRYKIIEKRQSVAFWCNPISGHATLYWYQQILGQGPKLLIQFQNNGVVDDSQLPKDRFSAERLKGVDSTLKIQPAKLEDSAVYLCASSLALGQGGGYTFGSGTRLTVV.